The TCR beta chain under discussion was sequenced for a study of regulatory T cells in long-lasting Graves disease (dated by TCRdb to the early 2020s). Some background on the complete study: Patients with newly diagnosed Graves' disease had been on antithyroid drugs for under 3 months. Patients with persistent Graves' disease were compared with patients with newly diagnosed Graves' disease using TCR sequencing and RNA sequencing of peripheral blood. The study took place in China and was registered as a clinical trial. A total of about 35 samples underwent TCR sequencing, from roughly 13 patients with persistent Graves' disease and approximately 20 patients with newly diagnosed Graves' disease. The research as a whole found: Patients with persistent disease shared more public clonotypes (around 3,000) than newly diagnosed patients did (approximately 1,000). Sequencing and analysis were limited to the TCR beta chain. Compared with newly diagnosed patients, persistent Graves' disease patients had lower TCR Shannon entropy and fewer highly expanded clones, which suggests clonal expansion. The small sample size was acknowledged by the authors as a limitation that may reduce accuracy. The study examined only peripheral blood because the primary lesion, thyroid tissue, could not be accessed. TRBV28, TRBJ1-2 and TRBJ2-5 were preferentially used in persistent disease, while TRBV20-1 and TRBJ2-1 were favored in newly diagnosed disease.

The time point label, as the study defines it: newly diagnosed GD, antithyroid drugs for less than 3 months. For both TCR sequencing and RNA sequencing, RNA was extracted from PBMCs using TRIzol. The diagnosis of Graves' disease was made according to American Thyroid Association guidelines. The patients came from an endocrinology department in Xi'an, China. Each patient gave about 10 milliliters of peripheral blood, collected in an EDTA anticoagulant tube. Ficoll Paque Plus density gradient separation was used to isolate PBMCs, and no further T cell sorting was done. An Agilent 2100 Bioanalyzer and agarose gel were used to assess RNA quality, and a NanoDrop 2000 was used to measure RNA concentration. The library relied on multiplex PCR. Sequencing relied on an Illumina HiSeq 4000. CDR3 regions were amplified by Arm-PCR with iRepertoire HTBI primers to construct TCR beta libraries. PCR products were gel purified before sequencing. The original methods were these. Gene usage analysis of CDR3 amino acid clonotypes relied on the roughly 64 TRBV and 12 to 15 TRBJ segments identified across samples. COPE and FqMerger were used to merge the filtered high-quality paired reads into contigs. BLAST was used to align contigs to the IMGT TRBV, TRBD and TRBJ reference genes, and CDR3 was defined following IMGT. Clonotypes above 0.1% frequency were classified as highly expanded clones. Shannon entropy was used to measure repertoire diversity, and the Gini coefficient was used to measure V-J evenness. A clonotype found in more than one individual was treated as public. TCRdb reanalyzed the raw reads on its own, using fastp at Q25 for trimming and MiXCR for clone calling, and kept in-frame beta chains. Entries are consolidated by CDR3 protein sequence, retaining the most common genes and DNA. TCRdb, not the authors, supplied the V and J calls. For this sample the table gives more than 400,000 distinct CDR3 sequences, of which around 15% were detected only once. Clones ranked in the top ten supply more than 10% of the sample.

From its cysteine to its phenylalanine, the CDR3 spans 14 amino acids. Only CDR3 DNA is held: 42 bases, read in frame from base 1. The germline V gene (reference sequence) yields GTSNPN for CDR1 and SVGIG for CDR2. Clipping removes 5 bases from V and 6 bases from J, with 6 as the unmatched junction base count. At least ten counts were recorded for this clonotype. The target of this receptor is not known. There are no base qualities to consult, and no much larger clone falls within one base. The sample was also reused in another study, on T cells in Graves' hyperthyroidism and ophthalmopathy. Taken from the second paper: Stable Graves' hyperthyroidism was defined as the absence of progression to ophthalmopathy over 18 months of follow-up. Hyperthyroidism patients were aged 18 to 65 years and newly diagnosed, with disease duration of less than 2 months. The study excluded patients with uncontrolled infections, other autoimmune diseases, pregnancy or lactation. Diagnoses relied on clinical symptoms, serum thyroxine and TRAb, thyroid ultrasound and orbital computed tomography. For the first round of RT-PCR on the TCR CDR3, the HTBI primer set was used together with the Qiagen OneStep RT-PCR kit. Most expanded thyroid clonotypes (frequency above 0.001) were also detected in blood, a finding suggesting that blood repertoires may reflect thyroid immune responses. In cross-validation, a model built on a 13 V-J signature told ophthalmopathy apart from stable hyperthyroidism with over 85% sensitivity and about 81% specificity, and in testing the same model reached 80%/75%. In validation, the model predicted progression to ophthalmopathy a median of 6.5 months before onset, with roughly 70% sensitivity and 72.22% specificity. TCR V-J signatures able to tell the groups apart were searched for in a discovery cohort of 90 to 100 patients, of whom more than 40 had Graves' ophthalmopathy and roughly 58 had stable Graves' hyperthyroidism. Whether ophthalmopathy could be predicted prospectively was tested in an independent validation cohort made up of 18 to 20 hyperthyroidism patients plus 17 patients who later progressed to ophthalmopathy. The 100 discovery patients were randomly divided into training and test sets at a 7:3 ratio. Thyroid tissue and blood T-cell repertoires from six Graves' hyperthyroidism patients were also compared in the study. Following sampling, methimazole starting at 30 mg daily was given to hyperthyroidism patients, and high-dose intravenous methylprednisolone was given to ophthalmopathy patients. A second multiplex PCR round built the libraries, followed by size selection and purification. Paired-end sequencing of the libraries was performed with 100 bp reads on an Illumina HiSeq2000. SOAPnuke was used to process the raw data, removing reads that contained adapters or uncalled bases, had a mean Phred below 15, or lacked an exact match to the constant primer or identifier. High-quality paired reads were merged with COPE v1.2.5, and unique nucleotide sequences were defined as clonotypes. Clonotypes were aligned to IMGT TRBV, TRBD and TRBJ reference segments using MiTCR v1.1. Analysis was restricted to V-J combinations with a frequency above 0.0001, which covered just over 98% of repertoires. A TCS score was defined as the ratio between F50 (clonal expansion) and ExV (chaos), using BLOSUM62-based TCRdist between CDR3 peptides within each V-J. Welch's t-statistics and random forest reduced just over 500 V-J features to 13, which were used in a naive Bayes classifier (R e1071). Sample size was not statistically predetermined, and blinding of investigators to group allocation was not performed. TCR Vbeta CDR3 sequencing of 135 peripheral blood samples (43 ophthalmopathy, about 80 hyperthyroidism and roughly 17 progressor patients) is reported in the paper.

The sample here was peripheral blood mononuclear cells (PBMCs), taken at new diagnosis, from a patient treated with antithyroid drugs. The source of this sequence is a man aged 35 to 55 with Graves disease. Donor details come from another sample of the same person, matched by shared clones. The sequence is built from TRBV30 and TRBJ2-1; TRBD2 aligns with 11 central bases. The nucleotide sequence is TGTGCCTGGGGGACTAGCGGAGGAATCAATGAGCAGTTCTTC. This yields the protein CAWGTSGGINEQFF.